This TCR beta chain comes out of a study of T cell responses to AZD1222 COVID-19 vaccine. Study at large: Analyses pooled second doses at about 4 or about 12 weeks. Study-wide results and caveats: Spike-specific TCR breadth rose after two AZD1222 doses, and depth rose as well. Females made up more of the donors, who were largely white British, and clonal diversity may have come out too low.

In this sample, this clone turned up once. The target antigen is unknown. Using immunoSEQ multiplex PCR, the repertoire was profiled, and TCRdb retains in-frame clones only, with some absent. The table shows some 150,000 clones, with 92% occurring only once. Germline CDR1 LNHDA, CDR2 SQIVND (reference sequence). V was clipped by 3 bases and J by 4 bases; unmatched bases: 3. This CDR3 spans 14 amino acids. The chain combines TRBV19 with TRBJ1-2; TRBD1 matches at 9 bases. The clonotype comes from an adult in good health. This specimen consisted of peripheral blood, obtained on day 0 of AZD1222 vaccination. The CDR3 DNA sequence: TGTGCCAGTAGTATGGGGACAGGGTCCTATGGCTACACCTTC. As protein: CASSMGTGSYGYTF.